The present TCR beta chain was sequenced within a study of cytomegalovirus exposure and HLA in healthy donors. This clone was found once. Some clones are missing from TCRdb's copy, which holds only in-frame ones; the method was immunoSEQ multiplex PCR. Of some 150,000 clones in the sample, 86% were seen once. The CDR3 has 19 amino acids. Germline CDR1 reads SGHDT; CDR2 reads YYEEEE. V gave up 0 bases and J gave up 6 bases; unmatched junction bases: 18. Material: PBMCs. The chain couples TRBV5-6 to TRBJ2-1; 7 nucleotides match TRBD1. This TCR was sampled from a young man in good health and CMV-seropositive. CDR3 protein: CASSLGPPTGYERGNEQFF. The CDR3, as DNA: TGTGCCAGCAGCTTGGGCCCCCCGACAGGGTACGAGCGTGGCAATGAGCAGTTCTTC.